The source of this T cell receptor beta chain is a study of cytomegalovirus exposure and HLA in healthy donors. Overall study findings and caveats: Sequences of the TCR beta chain were said to predict the HLA-A and HLA-B alleles of most subjects accurately. In a later analysis, parvovirus B19, influenza, CMV and Epstein-Barr virus appeared linked to several top co-occurrence clusters.

The CDR3 consists of 14 residues. V shed 4 bases and J shed 4 bases, with 9 bases lying between them. Germline loops: CDR1 SGHNT, CDR2 YYREEE (reference sequence). PCR primers comprised 60 Vbeta and 13 Jbeta primers. The assay was immunoSEQ multiplex PCR, and TCRdb's table has in-frame clones only and misses some. The repertoire includes roughly 100,000 clones, roughly 79% of them detected once, and 1.3% sits in the top ten. As concerns this clone: Its antigen is as yet unknown.

Sequences were obtained from PBMCs. V and J are TRBV5-4 and TRBJ2-6; no reliable D call. The sequence was collected from a man in his forties or fifties in good health and CMV-seronegative. The CDR3 protein is CASSLDVGANVLTF. CDR3 DNA sequence: TGTGCCAGCAGCCTAGACGTCGGGGCCAACGTCCTGACTTTC.